This T cell receptor beta chain comes out of a study of identical twins. Regarding the study as a whole: Invariant MAIT and iNKT cells are populations that could partly confound zero-insertion analyses. These conclusions were based on statistical analysis (cross-sectional, not following the same donors). Out-of-frame alpha sequences common to twins exhibited a surplus of low generation probability.

Unique molecular identifiers were present on the cDNA, and a universal primer site came from template switching. TCRdb called the 5' RACE reads again in MiXCR, with one record for every CDR3 protein. The repertoire holds roughly 710,000 distinct CDR3 sequences, less than 7% seen once, with about 1.8% in the top ten. CDR1 is SQVTM, CDR2 ANQGSEA, per germline. The length of the CDR3 is 14 residues. With 7 bases removed from V and 5 bases from J, the gap between germline ends came to 20 bases. The sample holds many counts of this clonotype. The antigen is unknown. The TCR originated in a man aged 18-30 years in good health. Input material: naive T cells sorted from blood. The V and J genes are TRBV29-1 and TRBJ2-5; D possibly corresponds to TRBD1 (5 bases). CDR3 nucleotide sequence: TGCAGCGCCGCACAGGTGCTCCGGATGGAGACCCAGTACTTC. Protein product: CSAAQVLRMETQYF.